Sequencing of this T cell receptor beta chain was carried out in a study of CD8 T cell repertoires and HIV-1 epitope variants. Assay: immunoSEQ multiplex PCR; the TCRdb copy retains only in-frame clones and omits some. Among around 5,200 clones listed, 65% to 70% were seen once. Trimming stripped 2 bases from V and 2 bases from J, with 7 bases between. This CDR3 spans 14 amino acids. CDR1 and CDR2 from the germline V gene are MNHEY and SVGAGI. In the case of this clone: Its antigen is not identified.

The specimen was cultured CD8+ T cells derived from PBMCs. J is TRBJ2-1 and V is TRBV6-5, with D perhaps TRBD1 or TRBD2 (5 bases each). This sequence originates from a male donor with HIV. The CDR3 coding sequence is TGTGCCAGCAGTTACGGGACGGCCTACAATGAGCAGTTCTTC. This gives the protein CASSYGTAYNEQFF.